This T cell receptor (beta chain) stems from a study of cytomegalovirus exposure and HLA in healthy donors. Germline assignment: CDR1 MDHEN and CDR2 SYDVKM. This CDR3 has 15 residues. V lost 6 bases, J lost 5 bases, and 6 bases stayed unmatched. Whole-study results and caveats: The finding came from a later analysis; first-cohort TCR clusters tended to co-occur in the 120 or so validation repertoires.

TCRdb's table, derived via immunoSEQ multiplex PCR, lists solely in-frame clones and lacks some. The sample has under 400,000 clones, approximately 88% seen once; the top ten hold roughly 0.88%. As concerns this clone: Its specificity is unknown.

This chain links TRBV28 with TRBJ2-1; 11 bases match TRBD2. Sequenced: PBMCs. The TCR was taken from a young man in good health and CMV-seronegative. The CDR3 loop reads CASSRGTSGDNEQFF. As DNA, the CDR3 is TGTGCCAGCAGCCGTGGGACTAGCGGAGACAATGAGCAGTTCTTC.